The 10 T cell receptor beta chains presented below share a single source sample, sequenced in a study of T-cell memory formation after mild COVID-19. TCRdb passed the 5' RACE reads through MiXCR, listing each CDR3 protein once. The sample yields around 320,000 distinct CDR3 sequences, 25% to 30% seen once. The sequenced material came from PBMCs or a T cell subset sorted from them (not recorded which). These receptors all come from an adult woman who had mild COVID-19 (a few samples of this study predate the infection). Cell type and time point are not known.

This clonotype was seen many times. This chain links TRBV7-8 with TRBJ2-4, with TRBD1 identical over 11 bases. Germline CDR1 reads SGHVS; CDR2 reads FQNEAQ. This CDR3 is built from 17 residues. V lost 0 bases to trimming and J lost 6 bases; unmatched junction nucleotides: 7. CDR3 region: CASSLAALGTGGNIQYF. CDR3 sequence (DNA): TGTGCCAGCAGCTTAGCGGCCTTGGGGACAGGGGGAAACATTCAGTACTTC.

This rearrangement joins TRBV4-1 to TRBJ1-2; the match to TRBD1 covers 8 bases. Germline CDR1 MGHRA, CDR2 YSYEKL. The CDR3 extends over 15 amino acids. V lost 2 bases and J lost 4; bases outside the gene matches: 6. The DNA for the CDR3 is TGCGCCAGCAGCCAAACCTCGGACAGGGTCTATGGCTACACCTTC. Translated, it gives CASSQTSDRVYGYTF.

This clonotype was observed a few times. The rearrangement links TRBV7-2 to TRBJ2-5; 12 bases are shared with TRBD1. The CDR3 is 18 residues long. Germline V gene lookup returns CDR1 SGHTA and CDR2 FQGNSA. Losses at the gene ends were 1 base for V and 4 bases for J; bases not matched to a gene: 10. This CDR3 is CASSLVWGTGGTGETQYF. Written as DNA, the CDR3 is TGTGCCAGCAGCTTAGTATGGGGGACAGGGGGCACCGGAGAGACCCAGTACTTC. The full variable domain, with the rest looked up from reference TRBV7-2 and TRBJ2-5, is GAGVSQSPSNKVTEKGKDVELRCDPISGHTALYWYRQSLGQGLEFLIYFQGNSAPDKSGLPSDRFSAERTGGSVSTLTIQRTQQEDSAVYLCASSLVWGTGGTGETQYFGPGTRLLVL.

The gene calls are TRBV11-3 and TRBJ2-3; 14 positions match TRBD2. V was clipped by 3 bases and J by 4 bases; unmatched bases: 24. CDR3 length: 23 amino acids. CDR1 is SGHNT, CDR2 YENEEA, per germline. This CDR3 reads CASSFKVGTSGSLIPGVADTQYF. The CDR3 DNA sequence: TGTGCCAGCAGCTTCAAAGTCGGGACTAGCGGGAGCCTGATCCCTGGGGTCGCAGATACGCAGTATTTT.

The chain has TRBV5-1 and TRBJ2-1, with D possibly called TRBD1 or TRBD2 (6 bases each). The CDR3 loop spans 18 amino acids. V was trimmed by 1 base and J by 7 bases, leaving 24 bases between them. Germline V gene data show CDR1 as SGHRS and CDR2 as YFSETQ. The CDR3 sequence: CASSLTVVGGRLGNEQFF. The CDR3 bases are TGCGCCAGCAGCTTGACCGTCGTGGGGGGCCGGTTAGGTAATGAGCAGTTCTTC. The full variable domain, with the rest looked up from reference TRBV5-1 and TRBJ2-1, is KAGVTQTPRYLIKTRGQQVTLSCSPISGHRSVSWYQQTPGQGLQFLFEYFSETQRNKGNFPGRFSGRQFSNSRSEMNVSTLELGDSALYLCASSLTVVGGRLGNEQFFGPGTRLTVL.

The rearrangement uses TRBV5-6 and TRBJ2-2; D possibly corresponds to TRBD2 (6 bases). Between the trimmed V and J ends, which lost 4 bases and 7 bases, there was a span of 11 bases. The CDR3 totals 13 residues. CDR1 is SGHDT, CDR2 YYEEEE, per germline. CDR3 amino acids: CASSPTSSGELFF. As DNA, the CDR3 is TGTGCCAGCAGCCCTACTAGCAGCGGGGAGCTGTTTTTT.

This clonotype was seen only a few times. The chain employs TRBV5-1 and TRBJ2-2, with D possibly being TRBD2 (6 bases). The CDR3 runs 16 residues. Germline V gives CDR1 SGHRS, CDR2 YFSETQ. The germline V and J ends were trimmed by 6 bases and 6 bases, with 21 bases remaining between them. CDR3 sequence (DNA): TGCGCCAGCACCCAGTTAGGGACTCAGCCCGCCGGGGAGCTGTTTTTT. It is translated as CASTQLGTQPAGELFF.

The chain combines TRBV5-6 with TRBJ2-1, with unresolved D. CDR1 is SGHDT and CDR2 is YYEEEE in the germline V gene. CDR3 length: 14 residues. The V gene lost 0 bases and the J gene lost 3 bases, with 7 bases spanning the gap. CDR3 sequence: CASSLGRNYNEQFF. The CDR3 coding sequence is TGTGCCAGCAGCTTGGGACGGAACTACAATGAGCAGTTCTTC. Filled out from reference TRBV5-6 and TRBJ2-1, the complete variable domain reads DAGVTQSPTHLIKTRGQQVTLRCSPKSGHDTVSWYQQALGQGPQFIFQYYEEEERQRGNFPDRFSGHQFPNYSSELNVNALLLGDSALYLCASSLGRNYNEQFFGPGTRLTVL.

At least ten counts were recorded for this clonotype. The chain combines TRBV5-1 with TRBJ2-5; TRBD1 or TRBD2 may be the D gene (5 bases each). The CDR3 length is 13 residues. V dropped 4 bases and J dropped 4 bases, with 11 bases sitting between them. CDR1 and CDR2 from the germline V gene are SGHRS and YFSETQ. This CDR3 reads CASSLGTSETQYF. Written as DNA, the CDR3 is TGCGCCAGCAGCCTTGGGACGTCAGAGACCCAGTACTTC.

This chain links TRBV5-4 with TRBJ2-7; 12 nucleotides agree with TRBD2. The V gene's germline CDR1 is SGHNT and CDR2 YYREEE (reference sequence). The CDR3 totals 16 residues. V dropped 4 bases and J dropped 0; count of bases not matched to a gene: 5. The DNA for the CDR3 is TGTGCCAGCAGCCGGGGACTAGCGGGTAACTCCTACGAGCAGTACTTC. Encoded protein: CASSRGLAGNSYEQYF.